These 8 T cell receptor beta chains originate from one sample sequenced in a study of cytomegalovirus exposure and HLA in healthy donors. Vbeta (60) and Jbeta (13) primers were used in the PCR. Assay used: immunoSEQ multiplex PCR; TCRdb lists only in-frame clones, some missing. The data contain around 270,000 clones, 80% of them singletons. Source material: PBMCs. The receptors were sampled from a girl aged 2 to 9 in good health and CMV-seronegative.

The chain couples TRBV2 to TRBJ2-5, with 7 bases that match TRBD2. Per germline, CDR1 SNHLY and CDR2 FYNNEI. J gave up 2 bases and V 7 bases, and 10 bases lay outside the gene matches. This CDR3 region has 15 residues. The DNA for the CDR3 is TGTGCCAGCAATCGGGACTACGAATTTCAAGAGACCCAGTACTTC. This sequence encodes CASNRDYEFQETQYF.

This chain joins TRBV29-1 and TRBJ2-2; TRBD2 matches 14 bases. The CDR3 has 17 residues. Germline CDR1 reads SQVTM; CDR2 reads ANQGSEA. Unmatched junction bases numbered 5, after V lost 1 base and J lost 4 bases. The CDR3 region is CSVEGLAGGLITGELFF. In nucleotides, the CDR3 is TGCAGCGTTGAAGGACTAGCGGGGGGGTTGATCACCGGGGAGCTGTTTTTT.

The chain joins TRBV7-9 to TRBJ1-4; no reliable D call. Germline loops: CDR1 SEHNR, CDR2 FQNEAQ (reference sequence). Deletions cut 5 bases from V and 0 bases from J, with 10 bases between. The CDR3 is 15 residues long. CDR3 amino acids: CASSPRTATNEKLFF. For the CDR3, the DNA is TGTGCCAGCAGCCCCAGAACCGCAACTAATGAAAAACTGTTTTTT.

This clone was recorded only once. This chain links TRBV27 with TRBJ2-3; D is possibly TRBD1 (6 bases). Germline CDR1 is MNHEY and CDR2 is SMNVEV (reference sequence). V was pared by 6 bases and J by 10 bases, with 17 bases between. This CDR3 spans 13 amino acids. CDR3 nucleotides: TGTGCCAGCAGCCTAAGTGGCTGGGGGCCGCAGTATTTT. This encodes CASSLSGWGPQYF.

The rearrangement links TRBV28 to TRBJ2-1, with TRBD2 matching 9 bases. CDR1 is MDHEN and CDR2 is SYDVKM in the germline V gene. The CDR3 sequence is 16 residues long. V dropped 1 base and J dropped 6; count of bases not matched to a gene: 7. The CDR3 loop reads CASSLSGTSFRNEQFF. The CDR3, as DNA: TGTGCCAGCAGTTTATCGGGGACTAGCTTTCGCAATGAGCAGTTCTTC.

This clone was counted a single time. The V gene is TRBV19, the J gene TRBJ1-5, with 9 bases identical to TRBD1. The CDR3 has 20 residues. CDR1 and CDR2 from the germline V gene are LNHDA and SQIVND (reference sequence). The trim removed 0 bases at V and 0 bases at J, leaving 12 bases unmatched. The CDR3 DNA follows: TGTGCCAGTAGTATAGACCCAACAGGGGGCGTAGAATCTAGCAATCAGCCCCAGCATTTT. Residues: CASSIDPTGGVESSNQPQHF.

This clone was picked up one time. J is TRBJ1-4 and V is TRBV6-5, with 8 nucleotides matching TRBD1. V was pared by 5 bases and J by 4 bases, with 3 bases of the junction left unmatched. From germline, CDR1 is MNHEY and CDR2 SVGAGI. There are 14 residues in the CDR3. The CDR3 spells CASSRTGYNEKLFF. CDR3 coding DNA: TGTGCCAGCAGTCGGACAGGGTATAATGAAAAACTGTTTTTT.

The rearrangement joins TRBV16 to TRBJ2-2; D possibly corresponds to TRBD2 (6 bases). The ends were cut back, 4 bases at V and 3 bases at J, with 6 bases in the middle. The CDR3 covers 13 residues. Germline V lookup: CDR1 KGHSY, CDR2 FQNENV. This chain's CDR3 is CASSRRDTGELFF. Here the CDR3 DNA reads TGTGCCAGCAGCCGGAGGGACACCGGGGAGCTGTTTTTT.